This T cell receptor beta chain was profiled in a study of cytomegalovirus exposure and HLA in healthy donors (TCRdb year 2017). At the level of the whole study: According to an earlier analysis of around 600 of the donors, about 179 million T cells yielded over 100 million unique TCR beta sequences and about 280 Gb of sequence data. Using immunosequencing, the study profiled T cell repertoires from 500 to 800 subjects and related those repertoires to cytomegalovirus serostatus. In an earlier analysis of roughly 540 of the donors, high-throughput TCR beta sequencing was used to judge whether each TCR beta V gene segment behaved as functional or pseudogenic. In a later analysis, previously published TCR beta repertoires from roughly 710 donors were re-analyzed and high-resolution HLA genotyping was added so that TCR occurrence patterns could be studied. The study aimed to test whether signatures of past pathogen exposure could be identified by cataloging public T cell receptors. A separate validation cohort of roughly 110 different subjects was used in addition to the approximately 610-subject first cohort. Four to six DR-DQ haplotypes were handled as single units for association and clustering because linkage in the cohort was strong. The genetic ancestry cluster associated with self-reported Caucasian donors included approximately 85% of the roughly 360 genotyped donors. High-throughput TCR immunosequencing, statistical association of individual TCRs with disease status, and machine learning were combined to predict cytomegalovirus infection status. The number of typed donors differed by locus: about 629-630 for A, B, C, DRB1 and DQB1; 500 to 550 for DQA1; some 610 for DPA1; and 400 to 480 for DPB1. Donor age, sex, ethnicity and CMV serostatus were compiled alongside the repertoire data. All discovery cohort repertoires had been generated on a single sequencing platform. Rather than using new phenotypic data, the later analysis identified candidate immune exposures from TCR beta sequences and from how often those sequences occurred across donors. Among a few hundred genotyped donors of the cohort, an average of around 240,000 unique TCR beta nucleotide sequences were sequenced per donor, 15% to 20% of them non-productive. An early release covering 500 to 750 HLA-typed donors comprised 300 to 350 gigabases of sequencing data and approximately 80 million unique TCR sequences. Class I and class II HLA loci were covered by the typing at four-digit resolution. A later genetic analysis took genome-wide SNP genotypes for about three fifths of the 666 donors and used that subset as a discovery cohort.

The germline V gene gives CDR1 as MRHNA and CDR2 as SNTAGT. V was cut back by 3 bases and J by 0 bases, leaving a gap of 11 bases between them. The CDR3 numbers 16 residues from cysteine through phenylalanine. Only CDR3 DNA remains: 48 bases, in frame from the first base. Library creation used the immunoSEQ multiplex PCR assay. The multiplex PCR relied on a mix of 60 forward primers for TCR Vbeta segments and 13 reverse primers for TCR Jbeta segments. A multiplex PCR assay on genomic DNA amplified the CDR3 region of rearranged TCR beta genes. Amplified TCR beta libraries were sequenced as 87-base-pair reads on the Illumina HiSeq System. The study's processing was this. A later analysis counted approximately 84 million unique TCR beta chains across the 650 to 700 repertoires, and around 9.9 million of these chains were shared by at least two donors. Raw reads were error-corrected and collapsed into unique sequences by a nearest-neighbor algorithm in which closely related sequences were merged to remove PCR and sequencing errors. To assign V, D and J gene segments, CDR3 sequences were aligned to IMGT reference sequences. For a sequence to be retained, a match of at least six nucleotides to both a V gene segment and a J gene segment was required. Rearrangements were called productive when the CDR3 lacked stop codons and stayed in frame with V and J; all others were non-productive. Following IMGT convention, CDR3 was defined as the stretch from the second conserved V-encoded cysteine up to the conserved J-encoded phenylalanine. The earlier analysis of 500 to 650 of the donors excluded any sequence lacking an unambiguous match to a single V gene segment. An earlier analysis of 587 of the donors called V segments functional above 56.7% productive rearrangements and segregating when the between-donor standard deviation exceeded 5%. To diagnose cytomegalovirus status from the catalog of TCR beta chain sequences, a statistical classification framework was built. A later analysis assigned V and J genes by comparing TCR nucleotide sequences with IMGT/GENE-DB human TR gene sequences. A later analysis assigned CDR3 sequences and most-parsimonious VDJ recombination scenarios with the TCRdist pipeline. In a later analysis, each TCR beta chain was defined by its CDR3 amino acid sequence together with its V-gene family, and reads lacking a unique V-gene family were excluded. In a later analysis, 500 to 700 highly shared, low-generation-probability nucleotide sequences were removed to address suspected cross-contamination and a sequencing artifact. A later analysis calculated a clonal expansion index for each public chain from normalized within-repertoire ranks of inferred template counts. Generation probabilities in a later analysis came from a VDJ recombination model fitted to out-of-frame rearrangements, and those results were checked against IGoR. In a later analysis, hypergeometric tests were used to score TCR-TCR, TCR-HLA and TCR-CMV co-occurrence, with a repertoire-size bias correction applied to TCR pairs. False discovery rates were estimated in a later analysis by permuting HLA or CMV assignments 20 times. In a later analysis, co-occurring TCRs were grouped using DBSCAN, with TCRdist sequence similarity added in when clustering inside HLA-allele-positive subsets. Repertoires with fewer than 30,000 or more than 120,000 public chains, plus five repertoires with anomalous nucleotide sharing, were excluded from co-occurrence clustering. Entries here come from immuneACCESS through TCRdb and include only in-frame sequences with V and J called. Some clones fail to appear in such tables; in the studies checked, an unresolved V gene covers under half of the shortfall, and the cause of the remainder is unknown. V and J calls and clone size are those listed in that table; D and trimming were worked out from the DNA. The sample records around 170,000 clones, more than 65% of which are singletons. The ten most abundant clones make up less than 4.5% of the sample.

The cohort was made up of around 720 healthy bone marrow donors. Cohort members were all nominally healthy when sampled, although unrecorded immune exposures were likely present. The donor tested CMV seronegative and was one of the 352 seronegative cohort members. Every donor gave a peripheral blood sample, and the peripheral blood mononuclear cells from that sample were used for TCR beta sequencing. Genomic DNA was extracted from the blood cell samples with the Qiagen DNeasy Blood Extraction Kit. The study at large found these results: Some IMGT-functional V segments, including TRBV6-2 and TRBV6-3, could not be distinguished by the 87-base-pair reads and were therefore excluded. Several of the top co-occurrence clusters appeared to be linked to parvovirus B19, influenza, CMV and Epstein-Barr virus, according to a later analysis. In vitro tests confirmed that three of the cytomegalovirus-associated TCR beta chains recognize cytomegalovirus antigens. The study gave a list of about 150 TCR beta chains associated with cytomegalovirus. In a later genetic analysis, a missense DCLRE1C variant was associated with V-gene and J-gene trimming of TCR beta chains, and the association was replicated in an independent cohort. A later analysis found that most CMV-associated TCR beta chains appeared HLA-restricted, with HLA associations seemingly driven largely by CMV exposure. It was suggested by the authors that the approach could potentially be generalized to other disease states and immunological phenotypes. CMV serostatus was the only immune exposure information available for the cohort. Across donors, most TCR sequences were observed very rarely, whereas some public TCRs were present in many individuals. The classifier was reported to diagnose cytomegalovirus status with high specificity and sensitivity in both the original cohort and the validation cohort. Because some donors lacked HLA typing at each locus, the association tests relied only on the typed subset. An earlier analysis of approximately 570 of the donors showed that most TCR beta V segments appeared in productive rearrangements either about 87% or about 30% of the time, which broadly matched IMGT annotations. The cohort was sequenced for TCR beta chains only, and without alpha or paired-chain data the features that could be detected were limited. Because counts were too low, seventeen rarely observed V segments, including chromosome 9 orphons, were excluded from the earlier analysis of some 540 of the donors. In a later analysis, TCR association rates were found to vary across HLA loci, with the most associated TCRs seen for DRB1 alleles and the fewest for HLA-C alleles. A further reported finding was that TCR beta sequences accurately predicted the HLA-A and HLA-B alleles for most subjects in the first cohort. Correlated functional status among segregating V segments might reflect linkage disequilibrium, but an unknown experimental factor could not be ruled out. Compared with the roughly 700-donor mean, donors in an Asian-associated ancestry cluster had fewer N-insertions in productive TCRs, according to a later genetic analysis. A cluster of highly shared sequence variants was judged likely to be a technical artifact of the sequencing pipeline. When HLA alleles, especially DR and DQ, strongly co-occurred, attributing TCR associations to individual alleles was difficult. Sequencing depth was assumed to be roughly uniform across donors in the presence/absence analyses, though that assumption may not hold. Specific HLA alleles were associated with 15,000 to 20,000 TCR beta sequences at a false discovery rate of 0.05 in a later analysis. A later analysis found that HLA-associated TCR beta chains were more clonally expanded and had lower generation probabilities than equally common non-associated chains.

Comments on this clone: Its binding antigen is unknown. No qualities accompany the bases; no much larger clone lies one base away.

Sequencing input: PBMCs. The chain is made from TRBV6-4 and TRBJ2-2; TRBD1 is a possible D gene, resting on 5 matching bases. This receptor was taken from a man between 45 and 60 years old in good health and CMV-seronegative. DNA sequence: TGTGCCAGCAGTGATTCAGGGTTGCCGAACACCGGGGAGCTGTTTTTT. Translated, this is CASSDSGLPNTGELFF.